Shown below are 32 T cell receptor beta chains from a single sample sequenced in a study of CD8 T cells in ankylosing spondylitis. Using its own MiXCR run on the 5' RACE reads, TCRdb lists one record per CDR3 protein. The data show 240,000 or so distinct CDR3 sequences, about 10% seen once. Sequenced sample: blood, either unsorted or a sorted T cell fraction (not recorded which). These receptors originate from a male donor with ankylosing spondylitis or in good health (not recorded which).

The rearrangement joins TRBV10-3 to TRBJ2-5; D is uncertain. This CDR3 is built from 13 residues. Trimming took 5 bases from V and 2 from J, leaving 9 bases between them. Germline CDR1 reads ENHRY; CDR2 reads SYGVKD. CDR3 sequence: CAISSPEQETQYF. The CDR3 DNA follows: TGTGCCATCAGTTCGCCGGAACAAGAGACCCAGTACTTC.

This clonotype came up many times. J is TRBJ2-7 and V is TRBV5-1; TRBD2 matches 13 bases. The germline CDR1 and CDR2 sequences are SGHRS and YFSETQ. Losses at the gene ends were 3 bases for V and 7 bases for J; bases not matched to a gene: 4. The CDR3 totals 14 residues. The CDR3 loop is CASSWTSGSHEQYF. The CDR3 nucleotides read TGCGCCAGCAGCTGGACTAGCGGGAGTCATGAGCAGTACTTC.

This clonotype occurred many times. CDR3 in amino acids: CSATTGYSGNTIYF. The CDR3 bases are TGCAGTGCCACGACAGGTTACTCTGGAAACACCATATATTTT. The J gene is TRBJ1-3, the V gene TRBV20-1; weak D call: TRBD1 (6 bases). The CDR3 covers 14 residues. V was clipped by 6 bases and J by 0 bases, with 12 bases between them. CDR1 and CDR2 (germline): DFQATT, SNEGSKA (reference sequence).

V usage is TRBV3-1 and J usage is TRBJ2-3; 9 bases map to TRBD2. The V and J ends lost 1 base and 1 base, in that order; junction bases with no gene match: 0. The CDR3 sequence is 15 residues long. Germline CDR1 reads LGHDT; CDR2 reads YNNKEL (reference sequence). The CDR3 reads CASSQGTSGTDTQYF. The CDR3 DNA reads TGTGCCAGCAGCCAAGGGACTAGCGGCACAGATACGCAGTATTTT.

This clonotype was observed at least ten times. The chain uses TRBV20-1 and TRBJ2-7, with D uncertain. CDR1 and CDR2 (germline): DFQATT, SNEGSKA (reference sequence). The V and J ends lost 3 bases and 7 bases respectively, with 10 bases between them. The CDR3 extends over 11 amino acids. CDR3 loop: CSASSLGEQYF. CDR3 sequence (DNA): TGCAGTGCTAGTTCGCTCGGGGAGCAGTACTTC.

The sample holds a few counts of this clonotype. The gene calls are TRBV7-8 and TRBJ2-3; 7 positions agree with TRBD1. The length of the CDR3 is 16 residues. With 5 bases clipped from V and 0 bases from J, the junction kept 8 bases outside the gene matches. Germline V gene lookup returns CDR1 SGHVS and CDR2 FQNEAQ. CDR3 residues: CASSQGTALSTDTQYF. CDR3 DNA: TGTGCCAGCAGCCAAGGGACAGCCCTCAGCACAGATACGCAGTATTTT.

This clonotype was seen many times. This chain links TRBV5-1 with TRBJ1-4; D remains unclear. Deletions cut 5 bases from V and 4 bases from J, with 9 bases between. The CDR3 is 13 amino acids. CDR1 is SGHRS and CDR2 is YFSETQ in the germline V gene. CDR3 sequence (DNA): TGCGCCAGCAGGAACAGCATTAATGAAAAACTGTTTTTT. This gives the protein CASRNSINEKLFF.

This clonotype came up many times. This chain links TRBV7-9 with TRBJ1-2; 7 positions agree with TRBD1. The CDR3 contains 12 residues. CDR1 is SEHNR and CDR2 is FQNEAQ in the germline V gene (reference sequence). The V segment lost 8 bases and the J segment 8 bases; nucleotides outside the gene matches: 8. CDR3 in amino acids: CASRTQGGGYTF. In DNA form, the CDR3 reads TGTGCCAGCCGAACGCAGGGGGGAGGCTACACCTTC. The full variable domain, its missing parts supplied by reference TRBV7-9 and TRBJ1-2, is DTGVSQNPRHKITKRGQNVTFRCDPISEHNRLYWYRQTLGQGPEFLTYFQNEAQLEKSRLLSDRFSAERPKGSFSTLEIQRTEQGDSAMYLCASRTQGGGYTFGSGTRLTVV.

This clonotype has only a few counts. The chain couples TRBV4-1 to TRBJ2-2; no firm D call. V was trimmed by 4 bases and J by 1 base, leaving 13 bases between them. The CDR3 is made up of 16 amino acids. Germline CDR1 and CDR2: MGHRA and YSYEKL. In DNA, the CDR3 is TGCGCCAGCAGCCCGCCGGGTGGTTGGAACACCGGGGAGCTGTTTTTT. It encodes CASSPPGGWNTGELFF.

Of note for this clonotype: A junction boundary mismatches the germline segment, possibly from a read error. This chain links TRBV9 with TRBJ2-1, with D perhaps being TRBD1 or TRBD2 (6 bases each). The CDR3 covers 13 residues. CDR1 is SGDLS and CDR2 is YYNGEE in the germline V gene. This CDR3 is CASSPLGGNDQFF. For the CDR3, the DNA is TGTGCCAGCAGCCCCCTAGGGGGGAATGACCAGTTCTTC.

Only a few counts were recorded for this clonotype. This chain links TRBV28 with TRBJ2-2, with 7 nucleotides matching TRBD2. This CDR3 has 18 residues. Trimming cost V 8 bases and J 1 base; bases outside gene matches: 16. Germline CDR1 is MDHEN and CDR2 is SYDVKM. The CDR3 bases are TGTGCCAGCCGTCTCCTTGGCGGGAGTAGGGGGAACACCGGGGAGCTGTTTTTT. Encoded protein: CASRLLGGSRGNTGELFF.

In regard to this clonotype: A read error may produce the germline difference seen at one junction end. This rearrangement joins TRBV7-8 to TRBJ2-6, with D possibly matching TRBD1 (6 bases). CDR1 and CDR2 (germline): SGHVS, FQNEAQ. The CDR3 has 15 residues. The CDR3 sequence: CVSSLRDTGANVLTF. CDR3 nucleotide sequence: TGTGTCAGCAGCTTAAGGGACACAGGGGCCAACGTCCTGACTTTC.

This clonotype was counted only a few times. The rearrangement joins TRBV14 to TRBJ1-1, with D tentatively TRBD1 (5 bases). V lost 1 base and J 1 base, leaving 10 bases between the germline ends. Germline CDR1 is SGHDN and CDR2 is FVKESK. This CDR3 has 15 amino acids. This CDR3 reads CASSQAGRENTEAFF. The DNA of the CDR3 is TGTGCCAGCAGCCAAGCGGGACGGGAGAACACTGAAGCTTTCTTT.

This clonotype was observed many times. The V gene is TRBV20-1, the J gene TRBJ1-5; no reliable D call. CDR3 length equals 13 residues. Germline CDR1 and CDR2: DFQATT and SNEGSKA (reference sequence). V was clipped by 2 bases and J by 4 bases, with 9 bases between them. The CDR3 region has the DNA TGCAGTGCTAGACGAGGAGGGAATCAGCCCCAGCATTTT. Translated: CSARRGGNQPQHF.

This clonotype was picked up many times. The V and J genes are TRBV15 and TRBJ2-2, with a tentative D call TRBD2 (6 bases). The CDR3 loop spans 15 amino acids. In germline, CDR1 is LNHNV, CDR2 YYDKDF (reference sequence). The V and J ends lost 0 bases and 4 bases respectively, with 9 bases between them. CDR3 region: CATSRDGGSTGELFF. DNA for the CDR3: TGTGCCACCAGCAGAGATGGGGGGTCCACCGGGGAGCTGTTTTTT.

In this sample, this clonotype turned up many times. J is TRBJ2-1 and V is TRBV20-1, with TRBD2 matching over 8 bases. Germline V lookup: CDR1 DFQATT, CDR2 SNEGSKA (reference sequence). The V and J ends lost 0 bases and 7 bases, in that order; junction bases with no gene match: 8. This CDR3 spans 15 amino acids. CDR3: CSARDPGLERNEQFF. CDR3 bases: TGCAGTGCTAGAGATCCGGGACTAGAGCGTAATGAGCAGTTCTTC.

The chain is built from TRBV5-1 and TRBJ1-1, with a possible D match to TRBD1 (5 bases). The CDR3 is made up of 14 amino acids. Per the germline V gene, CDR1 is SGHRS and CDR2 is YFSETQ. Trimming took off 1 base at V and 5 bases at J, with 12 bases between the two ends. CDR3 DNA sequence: TGCGCCAGCAGCTTGAGGCAGGGAAGTACTGAAGCTTTCTTT. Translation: CASSLRQGSTEAFF.

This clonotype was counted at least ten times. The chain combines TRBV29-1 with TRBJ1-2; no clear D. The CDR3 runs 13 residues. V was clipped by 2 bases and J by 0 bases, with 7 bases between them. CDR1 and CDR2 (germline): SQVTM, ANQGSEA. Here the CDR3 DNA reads TGCAGCGTTGAAACCGTATCTAACTATGGCTACACCTTC. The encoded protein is CSVETVSNYGYTF.

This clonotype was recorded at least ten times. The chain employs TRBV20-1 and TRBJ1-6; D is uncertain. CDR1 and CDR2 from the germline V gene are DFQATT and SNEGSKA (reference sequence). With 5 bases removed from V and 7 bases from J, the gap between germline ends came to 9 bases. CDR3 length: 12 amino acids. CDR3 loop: CSAGRLNSPLHF. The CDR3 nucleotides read TGCAGTGCTGGCAGGTTAAATTCACCCCTCCACTTT.

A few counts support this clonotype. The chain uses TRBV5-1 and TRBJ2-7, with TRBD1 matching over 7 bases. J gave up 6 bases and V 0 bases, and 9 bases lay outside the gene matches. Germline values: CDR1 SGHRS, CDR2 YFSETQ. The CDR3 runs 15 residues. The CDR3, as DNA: TGCGCCAGCAGCTTGGCACTTGACAGGGTTGGCGAGCAGTACTTC. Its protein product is CASSLALDRVGEQYF.

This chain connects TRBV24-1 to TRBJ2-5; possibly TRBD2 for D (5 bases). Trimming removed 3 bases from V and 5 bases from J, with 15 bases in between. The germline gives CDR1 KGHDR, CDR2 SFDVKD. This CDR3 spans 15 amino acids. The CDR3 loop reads CATSDPGMGAETQYF. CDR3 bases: TGTGCCACCAGTGATCCGGGGATGGGTGCGGAGACCCAGTACTTC.

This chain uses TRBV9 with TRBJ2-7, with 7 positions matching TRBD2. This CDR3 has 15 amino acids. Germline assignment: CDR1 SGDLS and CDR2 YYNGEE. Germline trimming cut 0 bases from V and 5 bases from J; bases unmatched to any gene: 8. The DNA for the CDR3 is TGTGCCAGCAGCGTAGGTGCGGGAGTGAGGAACGAGCAGTACTTC. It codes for CASSVGAGVRNEQYF.

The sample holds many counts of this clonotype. For the CDR3, the DNA is TGTGCCAGCAGTTATAACCGGGACACCGAGCAGTACTTC. Translating gives CASSYNRDTEQYF. The chain uses TRBV12-3 or TRBV12-4 and TRBJ2-7; possible D gene TRBD1, 6 bases. V was trimmed by 4 bases and J by 6 bases, leaving 13 bases between them. The CDR3 spans 13 residues.

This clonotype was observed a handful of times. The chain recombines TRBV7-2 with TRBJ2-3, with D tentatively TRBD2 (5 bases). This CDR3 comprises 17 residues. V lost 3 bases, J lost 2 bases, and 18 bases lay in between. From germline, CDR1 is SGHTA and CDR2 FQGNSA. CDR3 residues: CASSFQRWSSTTDTQYF. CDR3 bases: TGTGCCAGCAGCTTTCAGCGGTGGAGTAGCACCACAGATACGCAGTATTTT.

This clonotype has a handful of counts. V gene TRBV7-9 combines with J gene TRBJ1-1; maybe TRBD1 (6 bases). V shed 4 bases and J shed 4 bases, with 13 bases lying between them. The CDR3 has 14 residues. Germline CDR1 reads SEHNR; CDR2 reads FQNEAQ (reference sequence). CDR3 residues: CASSWEGVGTEAFF. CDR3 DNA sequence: TGTGCCAGCAGCTGGGAGGGGGTTGGCACTGAAGCTTTCTTT.

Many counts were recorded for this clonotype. CDR3 nucleotides: TGTGCCAGCAGTTGGGAATCCACAGATACGCAGTATTTT. Translation gives CASSWESTDTQYF. The J gene is TRBJ2-3, the V gene TRBV6-5; no clear D gene. The CDR3 length is 13 residues. Germline assignment: CDR1 MNHEY and CDR2 SVGAGI. V was shortened by 4 bases and J by 2 bases, with 7 bases between the two germline ends.

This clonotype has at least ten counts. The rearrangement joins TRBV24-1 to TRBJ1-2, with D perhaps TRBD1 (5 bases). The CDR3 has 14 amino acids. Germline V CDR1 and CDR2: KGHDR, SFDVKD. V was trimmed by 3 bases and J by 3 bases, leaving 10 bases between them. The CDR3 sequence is CATSDPQGDYGYTF. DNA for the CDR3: TGTGCCACCAGTGATCCCCAGGGTGACTATGGCTACACCTTC.

This CDR3 reads CASGPTGLAGRNEQFF. As DNA, the CDR3 is TGTGCCAGCGGCCCAACCGGACTAGCGGGGAGGAATGAGCAGTTCTTC. This sequence joins TRBV5-5 and TRBJ2-1; 12 bases are a match to TRBD2. The length of the CDR3 is 16 residues. J was trimmed by 7 bases and V by 7 bases; bases with no gene match: 12. The V gene's germline CDR1 is SGHKS and CDR2 YYEKEE (reference sequence).

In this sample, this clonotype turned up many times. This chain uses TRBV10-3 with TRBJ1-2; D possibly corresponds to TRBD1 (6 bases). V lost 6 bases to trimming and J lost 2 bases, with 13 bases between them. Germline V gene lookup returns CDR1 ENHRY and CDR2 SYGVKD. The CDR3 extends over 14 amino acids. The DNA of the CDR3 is TGTGCCATCAGGCCGCCGGACAGCAACTATGGCTACACCTTC. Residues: CAIRPPDSNYGYTF.

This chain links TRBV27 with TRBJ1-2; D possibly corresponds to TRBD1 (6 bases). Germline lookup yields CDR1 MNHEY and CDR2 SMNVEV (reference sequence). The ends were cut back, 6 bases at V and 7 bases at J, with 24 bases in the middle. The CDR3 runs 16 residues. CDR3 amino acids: CASRLKPQNDRSGYTF. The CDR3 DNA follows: TGTGCCAGCAGACTCAAACCACAAAACGACAGGTCTGGCTACACCTTC.

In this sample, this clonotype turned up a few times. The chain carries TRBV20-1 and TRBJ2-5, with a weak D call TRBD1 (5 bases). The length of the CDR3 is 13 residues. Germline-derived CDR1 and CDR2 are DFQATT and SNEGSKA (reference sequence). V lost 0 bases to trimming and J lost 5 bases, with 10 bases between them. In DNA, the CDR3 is TGCAGTGCTAGAGACCAGGGTCGGGAGACCCAGTACTTC. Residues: CSARDQGRETQYF.

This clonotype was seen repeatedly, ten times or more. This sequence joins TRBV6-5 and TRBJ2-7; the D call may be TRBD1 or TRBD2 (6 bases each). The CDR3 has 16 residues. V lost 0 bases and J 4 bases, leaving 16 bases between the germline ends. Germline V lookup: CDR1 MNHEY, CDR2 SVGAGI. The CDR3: CASSYSPAGEEYEQYF. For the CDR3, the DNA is TGTGCCAGCAGTTACTCTCCGGCAGGGGAGGAATACGAGCAGTACTTC.